In this sample, the clone carrying this T cell receptor (beta chain) turned up a few times. What it binds is unknown. CDR1 is MNHEY, CDR2 SVGAGI, per germline. This CDR3 region has 15 residues. V was shortened by 6 bases and J by 0 bases, with 12 bases between the two germline ends. This sample is drawn from a study of cytomegalovirus exposure and HLA in healthy donors. General observations from the study: Among immune exposure information, only CMV serostatus was available. The authors later found HLA-associated TCR beta chains more clonally expanded than equally common others.

In the PCR, 60 Vbeta and 13 Jbeta primers were used. The method was immunoSEQ multiplex PCR; TCRdb's version includes in-frame clones alone and lacks a portion of them. The sample includes approximately 4,500 clones, roughly 80% seen only once; the top ten take approximately 6.2%. The sequenced sample consisted of PBMCs. The chain combines TRBV6-5 with TRBJ1-3, with D tentatively TRBD1 (6 bases). This TCR derives from a woman in her 40s in good health and CMV-seropositive. The CDR3 DNA reads as TGTGCCAGCAGCCAGGACAGAGCCTCTGGAAACACCATATATTTT. This sequence encodes CASSQDRASGNTIYF.